Listed below are T cell receptor beta chains from one sample, sequenced in a study of T cell repertoires in cytomegalovirus infection. TCRdb reprocessed the reads with MiXCR, giving one entry per CDR3 protein. Here the sample spans under 300,000 distinct CDR3 sequences, approximately 17% being singletons. What was sequenced was CD8+ T cells from PBMCs. The receptors come from a human donor in good health (CMV status not recorded). Some clones in this sample may be carry-over from other donors' samples. Each CDR3 is given with its conserved first and last residue. The D gene is left open where the match is weak. The size field is filled for only some rows; it gives once, few, many or a size class.

d_gene | j_gene | v_gene | abundance | CDR3aa | CDR3nt
. | TRBJ2-1 | TRBV6-2/TRBV6-3 | . | CASSPALYEQFF | TGTGCCAGCAGCCCGGCCCTTTATGAGCAGTTCTTC
TRBD2 | TRBJ2-1 | TRBV20-1 | . | CSARDPGAGTSSYNEQFF | TGCAGTGCTAGAGATCCGGGGGCCGGGACTAGCAGTTACAATGAGCAGTTCTTC
. | TRBJ2-1 | TRBV20-1 | once | CSARDLGSYNEQFF | TGCAGTGCTAGAGATCTAGGGTCCTACAATGAGCAGTTCTTC
. | TRBJ1-5 | TRBV5-8 | few | CASSDRQSYSNQPQHF | TGTGCCAGCAGCGACCGACAGAGTTATAGCAATCAGCCCCAGCATTTT
. | TRBJ2-7 | TRBV29-1 | few | CSVADLTYEQYF | TGCAGCGTTGCGGATTTAACGTACGAGCAGTACTTC
TRBD1 | TRBJ2-7 | TRBV20-1 | few | CSARGTGQGPYEQYF | TGCAGTGCTAGAGGAACTGGACAGGGGCCCTACGAGCAGTACTTC
. | TRBJ1-2 | TRBV25-1 | . | CASSEYYLPYGYTF | TGTGCCAGCAGTGAATATTACCTTCCCTATGGCTACACCTTC
. | TRBJ2-3 | TRBV3-1 | few | CASSYNTDTQYF | TGTGCCAGCAGCTACAACACAGATACGCAGTATTTT
. | TRBJ2-7 | TRBV7-2 | many | CASSLGASGDEQYF | TGTGCCAGCAGCTTAGGGGCCTCGGGGGACGAGCAGTACTTC
. | TRBJ2-3 | TRBV7-9 | many | CASSLAGFFTDTQYF | TGTGCCAGCAGCTTAGCTGGCTTCTTCACAGATACGCAGTATTTT
TRBD1 | TRBJ2-7 | TRBV7-9 | many | CASSLPGGRAYEQYF | TGTGCCAGCAGCTTACCAGGGGGTAGAGCCTACGAGCAGTACTTC
. | TRBJ1-1 | TRBV3-1 | . | CASSQDRSYTEAFF | TGTGCCAGCAGCCAAGACCGCAGTTACACTGAAGCTTTCTTT
. | TRBJ2-5 | TRBV4-1 | . | CASSATAGEETQYF | TGCGCCAGCAGCGCAACCGCAGGGGAAGAGACCCAGTACTTC
TRBD2 | TRBJ2-1 | TRBV4-2 | . | CASSQEMSLAGFNEQFF | TGTGCCAGCAGCCAAGAAATGTCACTAGCGGGGTTCAATGAGCAGTTCTTC
TRBD2 | TRBJ2-1 | TRBV11-3 | . | CASSSRDSLAGEQFF | TGTGCCAGCAGCTCCCGGGACAGCCTAGCGGGAGAGCAGTTCTTC
. | TRBJ2-5 | TRBV20-1 | few | CSATGTQETQYF | TGCAGTGCCACTGGGACTCAAGAGACCCAGTACTTC
. | TRBJ2-4 | TRBV25-1 | few | CASSGSATGDIQYF | TGTGCCAGCAGTGGGTCCGCGACAGGAGACATTCAGTACTTC
TRBD2 | TRBJ2-5 | TRBV7-8 | few | CASSLILADQETQYF | TGTGCCAGCAGCTTAATACTAGCGGACCAAGAGACCCAGTACTTC
. | TRBJ2-3 | TRBV4-2 | . | CASSPSGEESDTQYF | TGTGCCAGCAGCCCGTCCGGGGAAGAGTCAGATACGCAGTATTTT
. | TRBJ2-3 | TRBV5-1 | . | CASRPSDGGETDTQYF | TGCGCCAGCAGACCATCGGATGGGGGCGAGACAGATACGCAGTATTTT
TRBD2 | TRBJ2-1 | TRBV7-2 | . | CASSSLAGGRYNEQFF | TGTGCCAGCAGCTCCCTAGCGGGGGGGCGCTACAATGAGCAGTTCTTC
. | TRBJ2-1 | TRBV7-6 | . | CASGDKQGRPYNEQFF | TGTGCCAGCGGCGATAAACAGGGACGACCCTACAATGAGCAGTTCTTC